Each of the 23 T cell receptor beta chains below was sequenced from the same sample in a study of graft-versus-host responses after intestinal transplantation (dated by TCRdb to 2020 to 2022). Their specific antigens are unknown. The time point label on this specimen signifies: cells obtained before transplantation from donor or recipient. The library was built by means of the immunoSEQ multiplex PCR assay. TCRdb retrieved this table from immuneACCESS and kept in-frame rearrangements only. Not all clones are present; in checked studies, unresolved V genes account for under half, and no reason is known for the remainder. Present in this sample are roughly 89,000 clones, more than 85% of which were seen just once. The top ten clonotypes cover 0.15% to 0.2% of the sample. The specimen comprised unstimulated CD4+ T cells sorted from spleen or lymph node cells, sampled before intestinal transplant. These receptors were collected from a human donor who received an intestinal transplant.

The rearrangement links TRBV2 to TRBJ2-7, with 7 bases lining up with TRBD2. Germline CDR1 is SNHLY and CDR2 is FYNNEI. Germline trimming cut 7 bases from V and 2 bases from J; bases unmatched to any gene: 11. CDR3 length: 15 residues. CDR3 nucleotide sequence: TGTGCCAGCATGAAGGACGGGGGGAGAACCTACGAGCAGTACTTC. Protein sequence: CASMKDGGRTYEQYF.

The CDR3 loop reads CASSPRYQGMNTEAFF. For the CDR3, the DNA is TGTGCCAGCAGCCCACGGTATCAGGGGATGAACACTGAAGCTTTCTTT. V usage is TRBV7-9 and J usage is TRBJ1-1; a possible D gene is TRBD1 (6 bases). Trimming took 5 bases from V and 0 from J, leaving 16 bases between them. This CDR3 comprises 16 residues. Germline-derived CDR1 and CDR2 are SEHNR and FQNEAQ (reference sequence).

This clone is a singleton in its sample. V is TRBV5-6 and J is TRBJ1-2; a weak D match, TRBD1 (5 bases). Germline V gene sequence: CDR1 SGHDT, CDR2 YYEEEE. The V and J ends lost 10 bases and 0 bases respectively, with 13 bases between them. CDR3 size: 13 residues. In DNA form, the CDR3 reads TGTGCCTCAAACAGGAATACTAACTATGGCTACACCTTC. This codes for CASNRNTNYGYTF.

This clone was observed once. For the CDR3, the DNA is TGTGCCAGTAGTATCTCCCTAGCGGGGGGGCCCAATGAGCAGTTCTTC. It encodes CASSISLAGGPNEQFF. This sequence joins TRBV19 and TRBJ2-1, with 12 nucleotides matching TRBD2. CDR3 length: 16 residues. The germline V gene encodes CDR1 LNHDA and CDR2 SQIVND (reference sequence). J gave up 6 bases and V 3 bases, and 6 bases lay outside the gene matches.

The chain joins TRBV5-1 to TRBJ2-7, with 8 bases matching TRBD1. Germline values: CDR1 SGHRS, CDR2 YFSETQ. V trimming: 6 bases; J trimming: 7 bases; junction bases outside the gene matches: 12. The CDR3 covers 14 residues. CDR3 DNA: TGCGCCAGCACCACCCGACAGGGGTCTGGGGAGCAGTACTTC. Translation gives CASTTRQGSGEQYF.

The CDR3 DNA reads as TGCAGCGTTGTTACAGGGGGCCGCTACGAGCAGTACTTC. Its translation: CSVVTGGRYEQYF. This chain connects TRBV29-1 to TRBJ2-5; the match to TRBD1 covers 9 bases. The better agreement between TRBJ2-7 and the DNA end casts doubt on the J call. The germline V gene has CDR1 SQVTM and CDR2 ANQGSEA. The CDR3 length is 13 residues.

The chain has TRBV29-1 and TRBJ2-5; 10 nucleotides agree with TRBD2. Losses at the gene ends were 6 bases for V and 4 bases for J; bases not matched to a gene: 11. Germline values: CDR1 SQVTM, CDR2 ANQGSEA. The CDR3 has 15 amino acids. CDR3 loop: CSVETGLATRETQYF. CDR3 bases: TGCAGCGTGGAGACGGGACTAGCGACCCGAGAGACCCAGTACTTC.

The chain recombines TRBV6-5 with TRBJ2-2; no reliable D call. V lost 4 bases to trimming and J lost 4 bases, with 4 bases between them. Looked up from germline, CDR1 is MNHEY and CDR2 is SVGAGI. The CDR3 is 12 amino acids. The CDR3 nucleotides are TGTGCCAGCAGTTCCAGCACCGGGGAGCTGTTTTTT. It codes for CASSSSTGELFF.

The J gene is TRBJ2-3, the V gene TRBV6-1; 9 bases match TRBD1. V shed 6 bases, J shed 4 bases, and the junction held 2 bases outside the gene matches. This CDR3 region has 13 residues. Germline V CDR1 and CDR2: MNHNS, SASEGT. CDR3 bases: TGTGCCAGCAGGGGGACAGGGCCAGATACGCAGTATTTT. It encodes CASRGTGPDTQYF.

The chain joins TRBV29-1 to TRBJ2-3; 7 nucleotides align to TRBD2. Germline trimming cut 4 bases from V and 2 bases from J; bases unmatched to any gene: 6. Germline-derived CDR1 and CDR2 are SQVTM and ANQGSEA. The CDR3 has 14 amino acids. CDR3 in amino acids: CSVVSSGATDTQYF. CDR3 DNA sequence: TGCAGCGTTGTTTCGAGCGGGGCCACAGATACGCAGTATTTT.

J is TRBJ2-5 and V is TRBV10-2; the match to TRBD2 covers 9 bases. Per the germline V gene, CDR1 is WSHSY and CDR2 is SAAADI. There are 16 residues in the CDR3. Trimming cost V 6 bases and J 0 bases; bases outside gene matches: 8. CDR3 bases: TGCGCCAGCAGCTTGTCTAGCGGGACCCACCAAGAGACCCAGTACTTC. It translates to CASSLSSGTHQETQYF.

This chain joins TRBV5-3 and TRBJ1-1; the match to TRBD1 covers 11 bases. TRBV5-3 has ORF status, its function being uncertain. The CDR3 sequence is 16 residues long. V was clipped by 2 bases and J by 0 bases; unmatched bases: 3. The CDR3 spells CARSFGTGGMNTEAFF. Here the CDR3 DNA reads TGTGCCAGAAGCTTCGGGACAGGGGGGATGAACACTGAAGCTTTCTTT.

The V gene is TRBV7-2, the J gene TRBJ1-1; 11 bases match TRBD1. Trimming removed 4 bases from V and 10 bases from J; junction bases left unmatched: 8. The CDR3 consists of 14 residues. Per the germline V gene, CDR1 is SGHTA and CDR2 is FQGNSA. For the CDR3, the DNA is TGTGCCAGCAGCTCCCGGACAGGGGGCGAATCAGCTTTCTTT. Translating it yields CASSSRTGGESAFF.

The V gene is TRBV27, the J gene TRBJ1-2, with 7 bases aligning to TRBD1. This CDR3 contains 14 residues. Losses at the gene ends were 5 bases for V and 4 bases for J; bases not matched to a gene: 7. CDR1 MNHEY and CDR2 SMNVEV come from the germline V gene (reference sequence). The CDR3 sequence: CASSDRTGPYGYTF. The CDR3 nucleotides are TGTGCCAGCAGTGACCGGACAGGACCCTATGGCTACACCTTC.

The CDR3 loop is CASSEFRGRVADTQYF. In DNA, the CDR3 is TGTGCCAGCAGTGAATTTCGTGGCAGGGTGGCCGATACGCAGTATTTT. This chain joins TRBV6-1 and TRBJ2-3; D is perhaps TRBD1 (5 bases). The CDR3 contains 16 residues. CDR1 and CDR2 from the germline V gene are MNHNS and SASEGT. Trimming left V 2 bases short and J 6 bases short, with 18 bases between.

This rearrangement joins TRBV25-1 to TRBJ1-5; no definite D call. The CDR3 contains 13 residues. CDR1 and CDR2 (germline): MGHDK, SYGVNS. The V and J ends lost 7 bases and 6 bases respectively, with 13 bases between them. Here the CDR3 DNA reads TGTGCCAGCAACGGAGGGAGTGGTCAGCCCCAGCATTTT. Encoded protein: CASNGGSGQPQHF. The full variable domain, completed using reference TRBV25-1 and TRBJ1-5, is EADIYQTPRYLVIGTGKKITLECSQTMGHDKMYWYQQDPGMELHLIHYSYGVNSTEKGDLSSESTVSRIRTEHFPLTLESARPSHTSQYLCASNGGSGQPQHFGDGTRLSIL.

This clone was picked up one time. The chain is built from TRBV5-1 and TRBJ1-2; a weak D match, TRBD1 (5 bases). The V end was cut by 0 bases, the J end by 6 bases, with 12 bases between. Per germline, CDR1 SGHRS and CDR2 YFSETQ. The CDR3 is 14 residues long. The CDR3 DNA follows: TGCGCCAGCAGCTTGGTGCAGGGAAGAGATGGCTACACCTTC. Encoded protein: CASSLVQGRDGYTF. Using reference TRBV5-1 and TRBJ1-2 for the parts outside the CDR3, the full variable domain is KAGVTQTPRYLIKTRGQQVTLSCSPISGHRSVSWYQQTPGQGLQFLFEYFSETQRNKGNFPGRFSGRQFSNSRSEMNVSTLELGDSALYLCASSLVQGRDGYTFGSGTRLTVV.

The CDR3 sequence is CASSQAGLAVSGANVLTF. CDR3 coding DNA: TGTGCCAGCAGCCAAGCGGGACTAGCGGTCTCTGGGGCCAACGTCCTGACTTTC. The chain uses TRBV4-2 and TRBJ2-6; 11 nucleotides match TRBD2. The length of the CDR3 is 18 residues. Germline V gene data show CDR1 as LGHNA and CDR2 as YNFKEQ. Trimming removed 1 base from V and 0 bases from J; junction bases left unmatched: 2.

The rearrangement joins TRBV11-2 to TRBJ1-1; 7 bases line up with TRBD1. V lost 5 bases, J lost 5 bases, and 11 bases stayed unmatched. There are 15 residues in the CDR3. The germline gives CDR1 SGHAT, CDR2 FQNNGV. The CDR3 sequence: CASSPGLQGSTEAFF. The CDR3 DNA follows: TGTGCCAGCAGCCCCGGCCTACAGGGGTCAACTGAAGCTTTCTTT.

The rearrangement joins TRBV7-2 to TRBJ2-2; 11 bases agree with TRBD1. The CDR3 runs to 18 residues. After removal of 4 bases from V and 0 bases from J, the junction contained 7 bases not matched to a gene. CDR1 SGHTA and CDR2 FQGNSA come from the germline V gene. This CDR3 reads CASSWTADRGPNTGELFF. Written as DNA, the CDR3 is TGTGCCAGCAGCTGGACGGCGGACAGGGGGCCGAACACCGGGGAGCTGTTTTTT.

The CDR3 sequence is CASSRQVNEKLFF. In nucleotides, the CDR3 is TGTGCCAGCAGCCGACAGGTTAATGAAAAACTGTTTTTT. The chain has TRBV27 and TRBJ1-4, with D perhaps TRBD1 (6 bases). The length of the CDR3 is 13 residues. V was trimmed by 6 bases and J by 4 bases, leaving 9 bases between them. In germline, CDR1 is MNHEY, CDR2 SMNVEV (reference sequence). Based on the CDR3 plus reference TRBV27 and TRBJ1-4, the full variable domain is EAQVTQNPRYLITVTGKKLTVTCSQNMNHEYMSWYRQDPGLGLRQIYYSMNVEVTDKGDVPEGYKVSRKEKRNFPLILESPSPNQTSLYFCASSRQVNEKLFFGSGTQLSVL.

The V gene is TRBV7-3, the J gene TRBJ1-1; weak D call: TRBD1 (5 bases). CDR3 size: 16 residues. The germline gives CDR1 SGHTA, CDR2 FQGTGA. V gave up 5 bases and J gave up 1 base, with 17 bases separating them. Here the CDR3 reads CASSLRGGSGNTEAFF. Written as DNA, the CDR3 is TGTGCCAGCAGCCTAAGGGGAGGGTCCGGGAACACTGAAGCTTTCTTT.

The gene calls are TRBV25-1 and TRBJ1-1; perhaps TRBD1 as D (6 bases). The germline V and J ends were trimmed by 1 base and 10 bases, with 16 bases remaining between them. The V gene's germline CDR1 is MGHDK and CDR2 SYGVNS. The CDR3 is 14 amino acids. CDR3 sequence reads: CASSESSGRGGAFF. The CDR3 DNA reads TGTGCCAGCAGTGAATCCTCCGGGAGGGGGGGAGCTTTCTTT. The whole variable domain, remainder taken from reference TRBV25-1 and TRBJ1-1, is EADIYQTPRYLVIGTGKKITLECSQTMGHDKMYWYQQDPGMELHLIHYSYGVNSTEKGDLSSESTVSRIRTEHFPLTLESARPSHTSQYLCASSESSGRGGAFFGQGTRLTVV.